This T cell receptor beta chain emerged from a study of shared clonotypes between healthy human individuals. Overall study results and limits: Sampling covered nothing but blood. Tissue TCR repertoires likely differ from those found in blood.

The healthy adult donors were HIV-negative and reported no recent acute infections or vaccinations. Every donor was a Caucasian adult from Nashville, Tennessee. Investigators divided CD4+ cells into CD45RA+ naive and CD45RA-negative memory subsets. Using immunoSEQ multiplex PCR, the repertoire was profiled, and TCRdb retains in-frame clones only, with some absent. The sample yields over 2 million clones, 85% to 95% seen once. With respect to this clone: Its antigen is currently unknown.

Trimming pared 4 bases from V and 4 bases from J, leaving 13 bases between. The germline V gene has CDR1 SGHTA and CDR2 FQGTGA. This CDR3 is built from 14 residues. The chain uses TRBV7-3 and TRBJ1-2; possibly TRBD1 for D (6 bases). This clonotype originated in a man between 18 and 29 years old in good health. Some clones in this sample may be carry-over from other donors' samples. The sample comprised naive CD4+ T cells from PBMCs. Sample subset: CD45RA+ positively selected. CDR3 sequence reads: CASSSRAGVYGYTF. DNA for the CDR3: TGTGCCAGCAGCTCTAGGGCAGGGGTCTATGGCTACACCTTC.